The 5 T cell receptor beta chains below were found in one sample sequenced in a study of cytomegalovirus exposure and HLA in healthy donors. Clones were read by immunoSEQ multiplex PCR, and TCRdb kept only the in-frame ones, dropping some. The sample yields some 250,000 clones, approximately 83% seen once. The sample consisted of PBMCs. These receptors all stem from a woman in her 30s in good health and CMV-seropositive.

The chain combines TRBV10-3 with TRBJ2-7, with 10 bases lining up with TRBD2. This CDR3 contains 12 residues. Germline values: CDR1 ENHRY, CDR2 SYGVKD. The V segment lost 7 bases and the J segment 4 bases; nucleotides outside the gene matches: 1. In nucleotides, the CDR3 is TGTGCCATCAAGCGGGAGGGGTACGAGCAGTACTTC. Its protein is CAIKREGYEQYF.

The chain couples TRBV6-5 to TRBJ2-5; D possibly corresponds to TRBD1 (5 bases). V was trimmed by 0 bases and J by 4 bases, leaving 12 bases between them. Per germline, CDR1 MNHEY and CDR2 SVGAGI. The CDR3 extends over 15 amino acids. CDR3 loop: CASSYSWSQGETQYF. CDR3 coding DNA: TGTGCCAGCAGTTACTCATGGTCTCAGGGAGAGACCCAGTACTTC.

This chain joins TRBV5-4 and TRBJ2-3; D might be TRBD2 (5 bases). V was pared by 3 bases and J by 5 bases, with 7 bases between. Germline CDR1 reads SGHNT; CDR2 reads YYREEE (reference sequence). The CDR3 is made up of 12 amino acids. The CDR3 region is CASSYEGDTQYF. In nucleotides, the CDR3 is TGTGCCAGCAGCTACGAGGGAGATACGCAGTATTTT.

CDR3 sequence: CASSELRGVNTGELFF. For the CDR3, the DNA is TGTGCCAGCAGTGAACTCAGGGGGGTGAACACCGGGGAGCTGTTTTTT. This chain connects TRBV6-1 to TRBJ2-2; D may be TRBD1 (7 bases). Germline CDR1 MNHNS, CDR2 SASEGT. Trimming pared 2 bases from V and 1 base from J, leaving 11 bases between. This CDR3 contains 16 residues.

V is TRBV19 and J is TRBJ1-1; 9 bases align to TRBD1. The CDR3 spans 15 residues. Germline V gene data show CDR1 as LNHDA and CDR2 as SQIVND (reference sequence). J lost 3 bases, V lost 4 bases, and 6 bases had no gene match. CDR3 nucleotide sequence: TGTGCCAGTAGTACCCTAAGGGACAGGGACACTGAAGCTTTCTTT. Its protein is CASSTLRDRDTEAFF. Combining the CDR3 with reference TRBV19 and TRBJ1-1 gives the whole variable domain DGGITQSPKYLFRKEGQNVTLSCEQNLNHDAMYWYRQDPGQGLRLIYYSQIVNDFQKGDIAEGYSVSREKKESFPLTVTSAQKNPTAFYLCASSTLRDRDTEAFFGQGTRLTVV.